This T cell receptor (beta chain) was obtained from a study of cytomegalovirus exposure and HLA in healthy donors. The V end was cut by 3 bases, the J end by 5 bases, with 11 bases between. Germline-derived CDR1 and CDR2 are GTSNPN and SVGIG (reference sequence). This CDR3 is built from 13 residues. It was with 60 Vbeta and 13 Jbeta primers that the PCR ran. Sequencing used immunoSEQ multiplex PCR; TCRdb keeps in-frame clones, though not all of them. The repertoire holds around 94,000 clones, with approximately 87% as singletons. This TCR was sampled from a middle-aged man in good health and CMV-seronegative. The V gene is TRBV30, the J gene TRBJ1-5; possibly TRBD1 for D (6 bases). Material: PBMCs. The CDR3 DNA is TGTGCCTGGAGCGGGGGGGGCGATCAGCCCCAGCATTTT. This codes for CAWSGGGDQPQHF.